This TCR beta chain was identified in a study of cytomegalovirus exposure and HLA in healthy donors. Findings of the study overall: Most CMV-associated TCR beta chains were later found to appear HLA-restricted. Follow-up analysis seemed to connect common viral pathogens with several of the most significant clusters identified. A later analysis found TCR association rates differed by HLA locus, highest for DRB1 and lowest for HLA-C. It was reported that the classifier diagnosed cytomegalovirus status with high specificity and sensitivity in both the original and validation cohorts.

The primer mix had 60 Vbeta and 13 Jbeta primers. Here immunoSEQ multiplex PCR was the method, and the copy in TCRdb shows in-frame clones only, minus some. The sample records around 190,000 clones, 75% to 90% being singletons. Regarding this clone: The antigen is unknown.

Trimming cost V 4 bases and J 6 bases, with 6 bases left between them. The CDR3 runs 10 residues. Germline V gene sequence: CDR1 DFQATT, CDR2 SNEGSKA (reference sequence). V and J are TRBV20-1 and TRBJ1-2, with no clear D. This sequence originates from a boy aged 2 to 10 in good health and CMV-seronegative. Sequences were obtained from PBMCs. The CDR3, as DNA: TGCAGTGCTATGGAGGATGGCTACACCTTC. The encoded protein is CSAMEDGYTF.